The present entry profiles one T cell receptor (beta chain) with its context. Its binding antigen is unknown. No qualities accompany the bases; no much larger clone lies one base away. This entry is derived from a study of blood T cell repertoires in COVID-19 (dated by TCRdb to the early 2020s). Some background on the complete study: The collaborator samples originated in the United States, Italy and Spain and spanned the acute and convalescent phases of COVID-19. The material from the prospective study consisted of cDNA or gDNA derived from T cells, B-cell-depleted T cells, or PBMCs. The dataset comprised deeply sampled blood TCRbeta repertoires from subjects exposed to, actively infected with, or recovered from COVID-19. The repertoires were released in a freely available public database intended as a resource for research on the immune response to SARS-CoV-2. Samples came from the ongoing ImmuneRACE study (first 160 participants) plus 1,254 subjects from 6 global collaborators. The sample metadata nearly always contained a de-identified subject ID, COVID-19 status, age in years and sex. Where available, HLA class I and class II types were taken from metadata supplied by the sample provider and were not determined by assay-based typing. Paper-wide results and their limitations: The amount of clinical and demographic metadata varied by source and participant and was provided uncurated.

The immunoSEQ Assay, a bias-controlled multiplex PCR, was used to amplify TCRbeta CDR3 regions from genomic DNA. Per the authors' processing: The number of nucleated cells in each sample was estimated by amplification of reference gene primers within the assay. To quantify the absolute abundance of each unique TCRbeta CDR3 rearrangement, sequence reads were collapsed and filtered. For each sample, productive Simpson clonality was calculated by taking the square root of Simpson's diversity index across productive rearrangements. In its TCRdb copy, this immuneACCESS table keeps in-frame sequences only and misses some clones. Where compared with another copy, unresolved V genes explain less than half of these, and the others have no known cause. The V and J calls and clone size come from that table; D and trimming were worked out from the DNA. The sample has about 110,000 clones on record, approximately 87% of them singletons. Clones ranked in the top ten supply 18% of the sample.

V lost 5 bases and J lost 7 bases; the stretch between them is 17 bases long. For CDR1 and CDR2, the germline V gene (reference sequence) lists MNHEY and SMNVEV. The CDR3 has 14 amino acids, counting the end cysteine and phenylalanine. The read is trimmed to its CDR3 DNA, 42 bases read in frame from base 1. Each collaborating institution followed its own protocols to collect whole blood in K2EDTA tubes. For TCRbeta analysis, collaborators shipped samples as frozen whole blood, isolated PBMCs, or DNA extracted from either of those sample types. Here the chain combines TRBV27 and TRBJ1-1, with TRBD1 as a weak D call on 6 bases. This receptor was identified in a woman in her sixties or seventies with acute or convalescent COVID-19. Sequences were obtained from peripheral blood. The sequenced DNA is TGTGCCAGCAGTCTCCGCCGGACAGATATTGAAGCTTTCTTT. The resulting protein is CASSLRRTDIEAFF.